These 18 T cell receptor beta chains came from one sample sequenced in a study of blood T cell repertoires in COVID-19. Sequencing was performed with immunoSEQ multiplex PCR; in TCRdb, only in-frame clones are kept and a portion is missing. The sample lists roughly 250,000 clones, 82% occurring once. The source material was peripheral blood. The source of these receptors is an elderly woman with active or convalescent COVID-19.

This clone was seen more than once but under ten times. The chain uses TRBV5-8 and TRBJ1-2, with 7 bases matching TRBD1. The CDR3 sequence is 14 residues long. Germline CDR1 reads SGHTS; CDR2 reads YDEGEE. With V trimmed by 1 base and J by 2 bases, 2 bases remained unmatched. CDR3 sequence (DNA): TGTGCCAGCAGCTTGCAGGGGGGAAACTATGGCTACACCTTC. Translated: CASSLQGGNYGYTF.

This clone was recorded only once. The V and J genes are TRBV28 and TRBJ1-6; the D is unclear. V shed 5 bases and J shed 12 bases, with 5 bases lying between them. In germline, CDR1 is MDHEN, CDR2 SYDVKM. The CDR3 sequence is 10 residues long. The CDR3 loop reads CASSPLPLHF. The CDR3 coding sequence is TGTGCCAGCAGTCCTTTACCCCTCCACTTT.

This chain links TRBV24-1 with TRBJ2-1, with TRBD1 matching 7 bases. This CDR3 spans 15 amino acids. Germline CDR1 KGHDR, CDR2 SFDVKD. Unmatched junction bases numbered 8, after V lost 5 bases and J lost 5 bases. CDR3 sequence (DNA): TGTGCCACCAGTGCCCAGGACAGGCGAGACAATGAGCAGTTCTTC. Protein sequence: CATSAQDRRDNEQFF.

The CDR3 sequence is CASSPGDRGKTEAFF. The CDR3 DNA sequence: TGTGCCAGCAGCCCCGGGGACAGGGGGAAGACTGAAGCTTTCTTT. V gene TRBV7-8 combines with J gene TRBJ1-1; 11 bases line up with TRBD1. Germline V lookup: CDR1 SGHVS, CDR2 FQNEAQ. This CDR3 is 15 amino acids long. Trimming at V came to 5 bases and at J to 5 bases, leaving 7 bases not matched to a gene.

The CDR3 DNA reads TGTGCCAGCAGCCCCTATACCCCTAACTATGGCTACACCTTC. This sequence encodes CASSPYTPNYGYTF. V is TRBV6-5 and J is TRBJ1-2; D not resolved. Germline lookup yields CDR1 MNHEY and CDR2 SVGAGI. V was shortened by 6 bases and J by 0 bases, with 11 bases between the two germline ends. The CDR3 length is 14 residues.

V gene TRBV5-1 combines with J gene TRBJ1-2; the D is unclear. CDR1 SGHRS and CDR2 YFSETQ come from the germline V gene. The CDR3 extends over 13 amino acids. Trimming left V 3 bases short and J 6 bases short, with 12 bases between. The CDR3 protein is CASSSFDSNGYTF. DNA for the CDR3: TGCGCCAGCAGCTCCTTCGACTCAAATGGCTACACCTTC. The whole variable domain, filled in from reference TRBV5-1 and TRBJ1-2, reads KAGVTQTPRYLIKTRGQQVTLSCSPISGHRSVSWYQQTPGQGLQFLFEYFSETQRNKGNFPGRFSGRQFSNSRSEMNVSTLELGDSALYLCASSSFDSNGYTFGSGTRLTVV.

V and J are TRBV29-1 and TRBJ2-7; 7 bases are shared with TRBD1. CDR1 and CDR2 from the germline V gene are SQVTM and ANQGSEA. V lost 4 bases, J lost 0 bases, and 3 bases stayed unmatched. This CDR3 contains 13 residues. The CDR3 loop is CSVAGTVSYEQYF. DNA of the CDR3: TGCAGCGTTGCCGGGACAGTCTCCTACGAGCAGTACTTC.

V gene TRBV6-5 combines with J gene TRBJ1-3, with D maybe TRBD1 (6 bases). The V and J ends lost 6 bases and 0 bases respectively, with 9 bases between them. CDR1 is MNHEY, CDR2 SVGAGI, per germline. The CDR3 is made up of 14 amino acids. CDR3 protein: CASSGTRSGNTIYF. DNA for the CDR3: TGTGCCAGCAGCGGGACACGCTCTGGAAACACCATATATTTT.

The V and J genes are TRBV28 and TRBJ2-5, with D perhaps TRBD1 (5 bases). CDR3 length: 13 residues. Trimming shortened V by 2 bases and J by 3 bases, and 7 bases separated the two germline ends. Germline CDR1 reads MDHEN; CDR2 reads SYDVKM. For the CDR3, the DNA is TGTGCCAGCAGTTTAGGGGCAGAAGAGACCCAGTACTTC. Translation gives CASSLGAEETQYF.

The chain uses TRBV5-1 and TRBJ1-2; D remains unclear. Germline V gene sequence: CDR1 SGHRS, CDR2 YFSETQ. This CDR3 contains 12 residues. Trimming pared 2 bases from V and 7 bases from J, leaving 9 bases between. The CDR3 DNA reads TGCGCCAGCAGCTTTACAGAAGGTGGCTACACCTTC. Its translation: CASSFTEGGYTF.

This clone was seen once. The chain uses TRBV30 and TRBJ2-2, with D unclear. CDR3 length: 15 amino acids. The germline V gene has CDR1 GTSNPN and CDR2 SVGIG (reference sequence). V was trimmed by 0 bases and J by 0 bases, leaving 8 bases between them. CDR3: CAWSVARTNTGELFF. In DNA, the CDR3 is TGTGCCTGGAGTGTTGCCAGAACGAACACCGGGGAGCTGTTTTTT.

This chain connects TRBV5-1 to TRBJ1-1; D may be TRBD1 (6 bases). Germline CDR1 reads SGHRS; CDR2 reads YFSETQ. Deletions cut 4 bases from V and 4 bases from J, with 11 bases between. This CDR3 has 13 residues. CDR3 in DNA: TGCGCCAGCAGCCAGCAGGGGTCCACTGAAGCTTTCTTT. Its translation: CASSQQGSTEAFF.

This clone was found a few times. The chain joins TRBV24-1 to TRBJ2-1, with TRBD1 identical over 7 bases. CDR1 is KGHDR, CDR2 SFDVKD, per germline. This CDR3 contains 15 residues. The trim removed 5 bases at V and 2 bases at J, leaving 5 bases unmatched. In DNA, the CDR3 is TGTGCCACCAGTGGGGGCGACAGGGCCTACAATGAGCAGTTCTTC. Translation gives CATSGGDRAYNEQFF.

The rearrangement joins TRBV15 to TRBJ2-3, with 7 bases aligning to TRBD2. V was clipped by 0 bases and J by 6 bases; unmatched bases: 6. The CDR3 extends over 15 amino acids. The germline V gene has CDR1 LNHNV and CDR2 YYDKDF (reference sequence). CDR3 coding DNA: TGTGCCACCAGCAGAGAGGGGACTACTTTGGATACGCAGTATTTT. This gives the protein CATSREGTTLDTQYF.

This chain links TRBV4-2 with TRBJ1-6; D gene ambiguous. The CDR3 sequence is 18 residues long. Germline loops: CDR1 LGHNA, CDR2 YNFKEQ. V dropped 0 bases and J dropped 5 bases, with 17 bases sitting between them. The CDR3 spells CASSQDSAPSPHNSPLHF. CDR3 DNA: TGTGCCAGCAGCCAAGATAGTGCCCCTTCTCCGCATAATTCACCCCTCCACTTT.

The chain is built from TRBV24-1 and TRBJ2-1; D is ambiguous. Per germline, CDR1 KGHDR and CDR2 SFDVKD. V lost 7 bases and J 3 bases, leaving 15 bases between the germline ends. The CDR3 is 15 amino acids. The CDR3 loop reads CATRRGPSGYNEQFF. CDR3 bases: TGTGCCACCAGGCGAGGCCCCTCGGGCTACAATGAGCAGTTCTTC.

The chain joins TRBV5-1 to TRBJ2-5; 12 nucleotides line up with TRBD2. V shed 5 bases, J shed 5 bases, and the junction held 7 bases outside the gene matches. The CDR3 is 15 amino acids. Germline CDR1 is SGHRS and CDR2 is YFSETQ. CDR3 nucleotides: TGCGCCAGCAGTCCTACCGGGACTAGCGGGGAGACCCAGTACTTC. Translating it yields CASSPTGTSGETQYF.

The chain carries TRBV5-5 and TRBJ2-7; 10 positions agree with TRBD1. Germline V gene lookup returns CDR1 SGHKS and CDR2 YYEKEE (reference sequence). The CDR3 contains 15 residues. With 3 bases clipped from V and 0 bases from J, the junction kept 3 bases outside the gene matches. The CDR3 bases are TGTGCCAGCAGCTGGGGACAGGGGAGCTCCTACGAGCAGTACTTC. This translates into CASSWGQGSSYEQYF.